A selection of T cell receptor beta chains follows, all from one sample in a study of shared clonotypes between healthy human individuals. Method: immunoSEQ multiplex PCR; TCRdb's copy keeps in-frame clones and lacks some. The sample holds approximately 2.4 million clones; 90% to 97% are singletons and the top ten take more than 0.1%. The source material was naive CD4+ T cells sorted from blood. These receptors were taken from a man between 18 and 35 years old in good health. The CDR3 runs from the conserved cysteine through the conserved F or W. The order of the fields is V gene, J gene, D gene, clone size, CDR3 protein, CDR3 DNA. The D gene is left open where the match is weak. Size is omitted from some rows. Given values are once, few, many or a class for expanded clones.

>TRBV6-5|TRBJ2-7|TRBD2|.
CASTQTSGRYEQYF
TGTGCCAGCACCCAGACTAGCGGGAGGTACGAGCAGTACTTC
>TRBV7-5|TRBJ2-7|.|.
CARSQVVYEQYF
TGTGCCAGAAGCCAGGTCGTCTACGAGCAGTACTTC
>TRBV6-5|TRBJ1-4|.|.
CASKGGEKLFF
TGTGCCAGCAAAGGGGGAGAAAAACTGTTTTTT
>TRBV5-4|TRBJ2-5|.|.
CASSLEQGGTQYF
TGTGCCAGCAGCTTGGAACAGGGAGGGACCCAGTACTTC
>TRBV9|TRBJ2-3|.|.
CASSVDYATDTQYF
TGTGCCAGCAGCGTAGATTACGCCACAGATACGCAGTATTTT
>TRBV6-5|TRBJ2-7|.|.
CASSYGDLGQEQYF
TGTGCCAGCAGTTACGGGGACCTTGGACAGGAGCAGTACTTC
>TRBV2|TRBJ2-5|TRBD2|.
CASSEVGGGARETQYF
TGTGCCAGCAGTGAAGTGGGCGGGGGGGCTCGAGAGACCCAGTACTTC
>TRBV7-2|TRBJ2-3|TRBD2|once
CASSLVSGIPTDTQYF
TGTGCCAGCAGCTTGGTTAGCGGGATTCCCACAGATACGCAGTATTTT
>TRBV6-5|TRBJ1-1|.|.
CASSPPGHDTEAFF
TGTGCCAGCAGTCCCCCGGGGCACGACACTGAAGCTTTCTTT
>TRBV6-6|TRBJ2-2|.|.
CASSYLDTGELFF
TGTGCCAGCAGTTACCTTGACACCGGGGAGCTGTTTTTT